This T cell receptor beta chain was captured in a study of OX40 agonist ivuxolimab in advanced cancers. Study outcomes and limitations: At doses 0.1 to 3.0 mg/kg, CD4+ and CD8+ clones expanded.

Assay used: immunoSEQ multiplex PCR; TCRdb lists only in-frame clones, some missing. The sample records 40,000 or so clones, roughly 86% being singletons. To note about this clone: Its antigen remains unknown. Other DNA sequences in the sample encode the same CDR3.

The length of the CDR3 is 13 residues. Trimming took 0 bases from V and 2 from J, leaving 5 bases between them. The germline V gene has CDR1 SGDLS and CDR2 YYNGEE. This material consisted of CD4+ or CD8+ T cells sorted from blood, taken in a trial of the OX40 agonist ivuxolimab. The TCR was taken from an adult with an advanced solid tumor such as melanoma, head and neck, liver or kidney cancer. The genes are TRBV9 and TRBJ1-1; D gene uncertain. The DNA for the CDR3 is TGTGCCAGCAGCGTAGCAGGCAACACTGAAGCTTTCTTT. Its translation: CASSVAGNTEAFF.